What follows is one T cell receptor (beta chain) and its context. The source of the sample is a study of patients and donors after allogeneic stem cell transplantation. TCRdb fed the RT-PCR reads into MiXCR, producing one record per CDR3 protein. This table has about 160,000 distinct CDR3 sequences, approximately 30% appearing once. This CDR3 spans 13 amino acids. Germline lookup yields CDR1 MDHEN and CDR2 SYDVKM. The germline V and J ends were trimmed by 2 bases and 3 bases, with 7 bases remaining between them. The specimen was blood, either unsorted or a sorted T cell fraction (not recorded which). The chain employs TRBV28 and TRBJ1-2; D perhaps matches TRBD1 (5 bases). The clonotype comes from a human donor who was either an allogeneic HSCT recipient or a stem cell or donor lymphocyte infusion donor (not recorded which). It is not recorded whose cells these are; they may come from a transplant donor. Written as DNA, the CDR3 is TGTGCCAGCAGTTTACCAGGGTACTATGGCTACACCTTC. Translating it yields CASSLPGYYGYTF.